Each of the 2 T cell receptor beta chains below was sequenced from the same sample in a study of siplizumab effects on memory and regulatory T cells. Clones were sequenced by immunoSEQ multiplex PCR, and TCRdb holds only the in-frame ones, with some missing. In the table there are tens of thousands of clones, roughly 90% of which are singletons. The sequenced sample consisted of naive CD8+ T cells sorted from blood. The receptors were gathered from a human donor in good health.

The genes are TRBV2 and TRBJ2-1, with 9 bases aligning to TRBD2. With V trimmed by 3 bases and J by 6 bases, 6 bases remained unmatched. The CDR3 has 15 amino acids. CDR1 is SNHLY, CDR2 FYNNEI, per germline. CDR3 residues: CASSEPGLAINEQFF. The CDR3 region has the DNA TGTGCCAGCAGTGAGCCGGGACTAGCTATCAATGAGCAGTTCTTC.

The chain is built from TRBV27 and TRBJ2-1, with TRBD2 matching 12 bases. Germline V lookup: CDR1 MNHEY, CDR2 SMNVEV (reference sequence). This CDR3 is built from 16 residues. The V and J ends lost 5 bases and 7 bases, in that order; junction bases with no gene match: 9. DNA of the CDR3: TGTGCCAGCAGTGCTCTTCTAGCGGGAGGGCCTAATGAGCAGTTCTTC. Residues: CASSALLAGGPNEQFF.